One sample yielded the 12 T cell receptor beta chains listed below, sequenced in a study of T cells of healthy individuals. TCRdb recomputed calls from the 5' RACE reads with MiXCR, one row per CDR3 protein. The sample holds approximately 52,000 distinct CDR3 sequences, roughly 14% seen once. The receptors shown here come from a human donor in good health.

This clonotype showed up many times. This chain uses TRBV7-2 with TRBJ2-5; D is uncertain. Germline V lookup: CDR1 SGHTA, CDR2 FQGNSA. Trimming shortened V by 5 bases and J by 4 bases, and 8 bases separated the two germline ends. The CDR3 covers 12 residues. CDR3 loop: CASSPIRETQYF. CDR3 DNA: TGTGCCAGCAGCCCCATACGAGAGACCCAGTACTTC.

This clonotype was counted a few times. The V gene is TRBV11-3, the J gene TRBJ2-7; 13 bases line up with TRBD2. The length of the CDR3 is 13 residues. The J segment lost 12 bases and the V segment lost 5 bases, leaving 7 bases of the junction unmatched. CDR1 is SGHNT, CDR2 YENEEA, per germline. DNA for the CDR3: TGTGCCAGCAGCCGACTAGCGGGAGGTCTCCGGTACTTC. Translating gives CASSRLAGGLRYF.

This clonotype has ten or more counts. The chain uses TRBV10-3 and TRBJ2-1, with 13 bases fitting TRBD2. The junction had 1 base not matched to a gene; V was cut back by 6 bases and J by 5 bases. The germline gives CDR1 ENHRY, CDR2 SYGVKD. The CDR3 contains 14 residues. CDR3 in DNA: TGTGCCATCAGCACTAGCGGGGGGGACAATGAGCAGTTCTTC. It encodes CAISTSGGDNEQFF.

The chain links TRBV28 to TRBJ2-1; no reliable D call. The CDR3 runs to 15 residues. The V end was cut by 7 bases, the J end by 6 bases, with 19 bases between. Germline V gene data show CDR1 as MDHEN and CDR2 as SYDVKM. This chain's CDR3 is CASTRTRATVNEQFF. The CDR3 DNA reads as TGTGCCAGCACCCGAACCCGAGCTACCGTCAATGAGCAGTTCTTC.

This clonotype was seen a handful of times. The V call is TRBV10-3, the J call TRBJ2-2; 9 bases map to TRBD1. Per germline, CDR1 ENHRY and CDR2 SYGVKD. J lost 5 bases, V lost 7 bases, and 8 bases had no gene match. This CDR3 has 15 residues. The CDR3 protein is CAITSDRGGTGELFF. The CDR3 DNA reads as TGTGCCATCACCTCGGACAGGGGTGGGACCGGGGAGCTGTTTTTT.

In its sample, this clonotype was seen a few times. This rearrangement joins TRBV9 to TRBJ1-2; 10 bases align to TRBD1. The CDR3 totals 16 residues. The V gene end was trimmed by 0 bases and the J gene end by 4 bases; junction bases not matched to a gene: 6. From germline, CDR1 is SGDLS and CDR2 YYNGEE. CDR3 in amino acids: CASSVEGQGFGYGYTF. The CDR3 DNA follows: TGTGCCAGCAGCGTAGAGGGACAGGGGTTTGGCTATGGCTACACCTTC.

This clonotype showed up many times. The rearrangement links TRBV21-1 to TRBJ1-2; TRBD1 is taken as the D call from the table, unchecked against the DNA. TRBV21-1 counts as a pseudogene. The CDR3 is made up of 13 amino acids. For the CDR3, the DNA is TGTGCCAGCTTGGGGACAGCTAACTATGGCTACACCTTC. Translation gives CASLGTANYGYTF.

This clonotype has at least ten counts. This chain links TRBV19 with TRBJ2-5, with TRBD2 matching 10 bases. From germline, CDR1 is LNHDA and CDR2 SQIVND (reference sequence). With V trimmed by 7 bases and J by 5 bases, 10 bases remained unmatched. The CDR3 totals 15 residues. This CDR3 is CASKPSGGKYETQYF. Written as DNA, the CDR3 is TGTGCCAGTAAACCTAGCGGGGGCAAGTATGAGACCCAGTACTTC.

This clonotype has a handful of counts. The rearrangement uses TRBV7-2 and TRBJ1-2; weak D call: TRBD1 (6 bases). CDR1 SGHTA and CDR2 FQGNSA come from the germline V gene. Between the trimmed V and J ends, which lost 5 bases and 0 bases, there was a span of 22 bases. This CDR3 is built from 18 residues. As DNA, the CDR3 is TGTGCCAGCAGCCCCGAGGTGGCTGGGACAAAAACTAACTATGGCTACACCTTC. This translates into CASSPEVAGTKTNYGYTF.

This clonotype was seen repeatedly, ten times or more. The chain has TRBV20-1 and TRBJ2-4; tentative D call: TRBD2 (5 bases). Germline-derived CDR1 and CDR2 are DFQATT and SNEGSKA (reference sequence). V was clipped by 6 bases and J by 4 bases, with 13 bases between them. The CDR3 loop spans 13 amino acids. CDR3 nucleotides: TGCAGTGCCAATGACCGGGGTAAAAACATTCAGTACTTC. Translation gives CSANDRGKNIQYF.

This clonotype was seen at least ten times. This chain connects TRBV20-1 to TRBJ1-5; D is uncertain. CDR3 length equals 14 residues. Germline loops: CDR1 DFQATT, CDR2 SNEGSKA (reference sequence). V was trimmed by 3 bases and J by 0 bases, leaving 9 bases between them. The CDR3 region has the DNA TGCAGTGCTAGTATGCGAAATAGCAATCAGCCCCAGCATTTT. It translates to CSASMRNSNQPQHF.

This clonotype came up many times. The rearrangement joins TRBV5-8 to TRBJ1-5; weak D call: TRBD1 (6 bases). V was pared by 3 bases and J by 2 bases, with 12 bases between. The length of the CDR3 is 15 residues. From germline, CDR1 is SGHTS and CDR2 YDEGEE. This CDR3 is CASSSLGGGNQPQHF. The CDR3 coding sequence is TGTGCCAGCAGCTCGCTAGGGGGTGGCAATCAGCCCCAGCATTTT.